The 6 T cell receptor beta chains presented below share a single source sample, sequenced in a study of identical twins' blood T cells. TCRdb redid the calling of the 5' RACE reads with MiXCR, one entry per CDR3 protein. The sample records roughly 340,000 distinct CDR3 sequences, under 30% being singletons. The sample consisted of PBMCs. The receptors here all came from a woman aged 18 to 55 in good health.

Only a few counts were recorded for this clonotype. The chain uses TRBV18 and TRBJ2-5; D is possibly TRBD1 (6 bases). The CDR3 loop spans 13 amino acids. The ends were cut back, 2 bases at V and 4 bases at J, with 8 bases in the middle. Germline lookup yields CDR1 KGHSH and CDR2 LQKENI. Here the CDR3 reads CASSPGQRETQYF. The CDR3 DNA is TGTGCCAGCTCACCAGGACAGCGAGAGACCCAGTACTTC.

This clonotype was observed a few times. V is TRBV20-1 and J is TRBJ2-1, with a weak D call TRBD2 (6 bases). CDR3 length equals 17 residues. The V gene lost 5 bases and the J gene lost 1 base, with 21 bases spanning the gap. Germline V gene data show CDR1 as DFQATT and CDR2 as SNEGSKA (reference sequence). CDR3 sequence reads: CSAFPRGSGSSYNEQFF. The CDR3 nucleotides are TGCAGTGCTTTCCCCCGTGGGAGCGGGTCTTCCTACAATGAGCAGTTCTTC.

On this clonotype itself: A much larger clone lies one base from this, so it may be a read error. The V and J genes are TRBV12-3 or TRBV12-4 and TRBJ2-1; D is possibly TRBD2 (5 bases). This CDR3 comprises 16 residues. V lost 2 bases and J lost 6, with 17 bases in between. The CDR3 bases are TGTGCCAGCAGTTTATCGCTACGGGGAAAAAGCAATGAGCAGTTCTTC. This codes for CASSLSLRGKSNEQFF.

This rearrangement joins TRBV20-1 to TRBJ1-4, with D possibly matching TRBD1 (5 bases). Looked up from germline, CDR1 is DFQATT and CDR2 is SNEGSKA (reference sequence). The CDR3 runs to 13 residues. V was clipped by 4 bases and J by 2 bases, with 8 bases between them. This CDR3 reads CSATRATNEKLFF. The CDR3 nucleotides read TGCAGTGCTACCAGGGCTACTAATGAAAAACTGTTTTTT.

This clonotype was observed a few times. The chain has TRBV7-9 and TRBJ1-2; D call uncertain. V lost 5 bases and J 8 bases, leaving 24 bases between the germline ends. Germline V gene lookup returns CDR1 SEHNR and CDR2 FQNEAQ (reference sequence). The CDR3 length is 16 residues. In DNA form, the CDR3 reads TGTGCCAGCAGCCCATGGGTAGGGATTGGAACTCGCGGCTACACCTTC. Amino acid sequence: CASSPWVGIGTRGYTF.

The chain couples TRBV19 to TRBJ1-5; D uncertain. Looked up from germline, CDR1 is LNHDA and CDR2 is SQIVND (reference sequence). The CDR3 has 16 residues. V gave up 5 bases and J gave up 0 bases, with 14 bases separating them. CDR3 nucleotides: TGTGCCAGTAGTCCTGGGCGGTTTAATAGCAATCAGCCCCAGCATTTT. Translating gives CASSPGRFNSNQPQHF.